This T cell receptor (beta chain) is from a study of coeliac disease. For the study at large: High-resolution HLA typing was lacking; TRBV7-2 bias was queried instead. Study results and limitations: Most TRB amino acid sequences occurred in only one sample. Lower clonality than controls marked TRB and TRG repertoires from active celiac intraepithelial and lamina propria samples.

The CDR3 is 14 residues long. Between the trimmed V and J ends, which lost 5 bases and 5 bases, there was a span of 16 bases. Looked up from germline, CDR1 is KGHSH and CDR2 is LQKENI. Clones were sequenced by immunoSEQ multiplex PCR, and TCRdb holds only the in-frame ones, with some missing. Here the sample spans under 4,500 clones, approximately 63% being singletons. Note on this clone: Its antigen is currently unknown.

Sequenced material: intraepithelial lymphocytes from the gut. The sequence derives from a man between 70 and 80 years old with active celiac disease. The chain combines TRBV18 with TRBJ2-7, with D perhaps matching TRBD1 (5 bases). The CDR3 reads CASSSQGLNHEQYF. CDR3 nucleotide sequence: TGTGCCAGCTCATCCCAGGGCCTAAACCACGAGCAGTACTTC.